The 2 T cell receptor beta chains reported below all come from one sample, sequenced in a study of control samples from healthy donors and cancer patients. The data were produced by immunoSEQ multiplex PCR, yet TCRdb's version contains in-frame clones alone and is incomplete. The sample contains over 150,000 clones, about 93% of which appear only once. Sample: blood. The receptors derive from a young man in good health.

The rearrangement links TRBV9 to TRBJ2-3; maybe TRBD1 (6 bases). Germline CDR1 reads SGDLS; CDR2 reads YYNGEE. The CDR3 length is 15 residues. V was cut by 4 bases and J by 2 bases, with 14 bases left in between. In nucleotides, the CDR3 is TGTGCCAGCAGCTCCCCCAGGGGATTCACAGATACGCAGTATTTT. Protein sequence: CASSSPRGFTDTQYF.

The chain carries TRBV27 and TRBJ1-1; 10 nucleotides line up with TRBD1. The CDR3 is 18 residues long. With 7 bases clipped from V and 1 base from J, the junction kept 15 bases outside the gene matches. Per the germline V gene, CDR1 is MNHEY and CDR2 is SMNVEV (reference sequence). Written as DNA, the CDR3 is TGTGCCAGCATCCTTTGGGGGGGGACAGGGGCCAGGAACACTGAAGCTTTCTTT. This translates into CASILWGGTGARNTEAFF.